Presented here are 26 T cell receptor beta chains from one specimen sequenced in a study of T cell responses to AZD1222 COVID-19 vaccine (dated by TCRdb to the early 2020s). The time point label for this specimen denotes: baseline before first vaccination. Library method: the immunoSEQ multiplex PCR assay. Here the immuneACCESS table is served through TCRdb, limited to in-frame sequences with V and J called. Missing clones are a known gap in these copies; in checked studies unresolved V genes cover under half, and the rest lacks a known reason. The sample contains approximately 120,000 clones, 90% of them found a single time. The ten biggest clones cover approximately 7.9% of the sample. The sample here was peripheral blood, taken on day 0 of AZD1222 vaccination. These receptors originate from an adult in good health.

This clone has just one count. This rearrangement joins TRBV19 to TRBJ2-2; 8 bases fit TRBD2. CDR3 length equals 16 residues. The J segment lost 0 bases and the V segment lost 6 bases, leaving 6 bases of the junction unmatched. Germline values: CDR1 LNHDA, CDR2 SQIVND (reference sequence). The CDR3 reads CASRKSGGANTGELFF. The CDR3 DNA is TGTGCCAGTAGGAAGTCCGGGGGGGCGAACACCGGGGAGCTGTTTTTT.

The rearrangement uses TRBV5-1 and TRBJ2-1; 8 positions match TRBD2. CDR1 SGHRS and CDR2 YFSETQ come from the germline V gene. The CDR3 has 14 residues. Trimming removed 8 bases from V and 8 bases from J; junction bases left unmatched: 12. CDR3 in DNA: TGCGCCAGAACTACGGGAGGGTGGCGGCATGAGCAGTTCTTC. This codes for CARTTGGWRHEQFF.

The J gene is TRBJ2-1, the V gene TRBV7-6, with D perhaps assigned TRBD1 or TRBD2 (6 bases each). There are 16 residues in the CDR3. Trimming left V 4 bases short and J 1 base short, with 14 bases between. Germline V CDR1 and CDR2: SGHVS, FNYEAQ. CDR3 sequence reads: CASSSLRGESYNEQFF. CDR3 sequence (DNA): TGTGCCAGCAGCTCCCTAAGGGGGGAGTCCTACAATGAGCAGTTCTTC.

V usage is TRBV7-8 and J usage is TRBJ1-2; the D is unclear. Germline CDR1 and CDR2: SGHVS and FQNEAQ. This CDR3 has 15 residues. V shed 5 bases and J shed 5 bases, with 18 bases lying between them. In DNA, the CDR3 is TGTGCCAGCAGCCAAAGCTATCCGGAGTCATATGGCTACACCTTC. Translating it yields CASSQSYPESYGYTF.

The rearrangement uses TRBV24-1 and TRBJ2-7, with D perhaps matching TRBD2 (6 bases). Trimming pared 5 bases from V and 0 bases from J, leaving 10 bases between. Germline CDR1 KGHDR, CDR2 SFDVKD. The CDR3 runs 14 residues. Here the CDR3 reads CATSAGGVSYEQYF. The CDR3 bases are TGTGCCACCAGTGCGGGCGGGGTCTCCTACGAGCAGTACTTC.

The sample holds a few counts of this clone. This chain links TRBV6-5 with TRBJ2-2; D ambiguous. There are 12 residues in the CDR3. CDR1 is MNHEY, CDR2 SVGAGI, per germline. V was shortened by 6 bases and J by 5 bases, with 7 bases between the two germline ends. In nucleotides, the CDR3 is TGTGCCAGCAGGTTACAGACCGGGGAGCTGTTTTTT. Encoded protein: CASRLQTGELFF.

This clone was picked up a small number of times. CDR3 sequence reads: CATMGRGDYEQYF. The CDR3 DNA sequence: TGTGCCACCATGGGACGTGGGGACTACGAGCAGTACTTC. The gene calls are TRBV24-1 and TRBJ2-7; D could derive from TRBD1 or TRBD2 (5 bases each). Germline loops: CDR1 KGHDR, CDR2 SFDVKD. The V gene lost 8 bases and the J gene lost 3 bases, with 13 bases spanning the gap. This CDR3 contains 13 residues.

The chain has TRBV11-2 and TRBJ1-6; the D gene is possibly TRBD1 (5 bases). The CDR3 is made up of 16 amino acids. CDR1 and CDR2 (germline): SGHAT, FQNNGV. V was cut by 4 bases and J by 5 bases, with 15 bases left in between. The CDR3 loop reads CASSSTGTVNNSPLHF. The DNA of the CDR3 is TGTGCCAGCAGCTCCACCGGGACGGTGAATAATTCACCCCTCCACTTT.

The CDR3 DNA reads as TGTGCCAGTAGTATAACAGGGGCTCTCCTAACGTCTGGAAACACCATATATTTT. Translation: CASSITGALLTSGNTIYF. The V call is TRBV19, the J call TRBJ1-3; 7 bases match TRBD1. V lost 2 bases, J lost 1 base, and 11 bases stayed unmatched. The germline CDR1 and CDR2 sequences are LNHDA and SQIVND (reference sequence). The CDR3 contains 18 residues.

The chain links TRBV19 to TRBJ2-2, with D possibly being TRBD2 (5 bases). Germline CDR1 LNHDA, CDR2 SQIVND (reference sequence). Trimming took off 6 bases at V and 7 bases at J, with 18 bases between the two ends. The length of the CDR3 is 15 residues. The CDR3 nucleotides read TGTGCCAGTAGCCCCTCCCTAAGGGAGTACGGGGAGCTGTTTTTT. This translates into CASSPSLREYGELFF.

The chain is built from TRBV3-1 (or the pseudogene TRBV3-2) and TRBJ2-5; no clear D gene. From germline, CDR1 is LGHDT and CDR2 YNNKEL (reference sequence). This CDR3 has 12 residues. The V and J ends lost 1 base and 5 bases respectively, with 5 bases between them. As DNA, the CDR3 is TGTGCCAGCAGCCAAGTTTTTGAGACCCAGTACTTC. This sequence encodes CASSQVFETQYF.

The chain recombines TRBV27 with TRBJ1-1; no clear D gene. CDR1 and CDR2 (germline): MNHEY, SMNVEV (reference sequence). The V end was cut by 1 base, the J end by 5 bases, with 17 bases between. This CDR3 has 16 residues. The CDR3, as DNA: TGTGCCAGCAGTTTATTAGCGCTGGGAGGAGGGACTGAAGCTTTCTTT. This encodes CASSLLALGGGTEAFF.

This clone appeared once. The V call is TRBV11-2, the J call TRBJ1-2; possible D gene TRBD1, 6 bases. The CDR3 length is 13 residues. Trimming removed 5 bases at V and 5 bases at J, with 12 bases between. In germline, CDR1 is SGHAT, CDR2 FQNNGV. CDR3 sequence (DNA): TGTGCCAGCAGCCTGGGGACAAGTTATGGCTACACCTTC. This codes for CASSLGTSYGYTF. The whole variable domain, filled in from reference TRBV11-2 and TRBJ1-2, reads EAGVAQSPRYKIIEKRQSVAFWCNPISGHATLYWYQQILGQGPKLLIQFQNNGVVDDSQLPKDRFSAERLKGVDSTLKIQPAKLEDSAVYLCASSLGTSYGYTFGSGTRLTVV.

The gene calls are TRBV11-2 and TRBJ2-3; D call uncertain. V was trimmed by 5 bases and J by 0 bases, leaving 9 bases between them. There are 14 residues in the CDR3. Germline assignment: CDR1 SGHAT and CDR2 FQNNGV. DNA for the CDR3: TGTGCCAGCAGCACCATCCCTAGCACAGATACGCAGTATTTT. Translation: CASSTIPSTDTQYF.

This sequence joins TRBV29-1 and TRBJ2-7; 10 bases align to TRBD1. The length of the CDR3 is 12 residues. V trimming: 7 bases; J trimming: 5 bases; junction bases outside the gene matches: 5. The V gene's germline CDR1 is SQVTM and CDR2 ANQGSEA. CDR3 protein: CSGGTGVHEQYF. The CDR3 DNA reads TGCAGCGGCGGGACAGGGGTTCACGAGCAGTACTTC.

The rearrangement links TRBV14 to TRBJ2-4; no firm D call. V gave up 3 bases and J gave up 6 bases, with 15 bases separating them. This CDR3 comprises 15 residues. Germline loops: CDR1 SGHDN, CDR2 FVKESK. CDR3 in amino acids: CASSHSEVDGNIQYF. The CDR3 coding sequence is TGTGCCAGCAGCCACTCTGAGGTGGACGGAAACATTCAGTACTTC.

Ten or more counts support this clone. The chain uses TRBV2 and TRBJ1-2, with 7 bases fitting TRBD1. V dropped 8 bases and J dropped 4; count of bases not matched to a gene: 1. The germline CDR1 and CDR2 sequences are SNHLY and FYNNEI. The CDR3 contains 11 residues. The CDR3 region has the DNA TGTGCCAGCGGGACAGTCTATGGCTACACCTTC. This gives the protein CASGTVYGYTF.

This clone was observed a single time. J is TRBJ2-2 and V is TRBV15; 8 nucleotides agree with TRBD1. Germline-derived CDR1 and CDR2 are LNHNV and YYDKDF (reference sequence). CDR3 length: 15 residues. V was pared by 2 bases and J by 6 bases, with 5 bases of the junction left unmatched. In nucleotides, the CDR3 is TGTGCCACCAGCAGATCAGGGGGCTGGGCCGGGGAGCTGTTTTTT. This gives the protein CATSRSGGWAGELFF. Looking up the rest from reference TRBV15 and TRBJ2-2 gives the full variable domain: DAMVIQNPRYQVTQFGKPVTLSCSQTLNHNVMYWYQQKSSQAPKLLFHYYDKDFNNEADTPDNFQSRRPNTSFCFLDIRSPGLGDTAMYLCATSRSGGWAGELFFGEGSRLTVL.

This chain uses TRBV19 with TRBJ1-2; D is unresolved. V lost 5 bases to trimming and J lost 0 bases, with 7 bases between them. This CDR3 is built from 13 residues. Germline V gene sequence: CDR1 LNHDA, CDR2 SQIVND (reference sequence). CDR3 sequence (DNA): TGTGCCAGTAGTGACTCTGCTAACTATGGCTACACCTTC. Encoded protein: CASSDSANYGYTF. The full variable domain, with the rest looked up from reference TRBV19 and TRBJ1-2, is DGGITQSPKYLFRKEGQNVTLSCEQNLNHDAMYWYRQDPGQGLRLIYYSQIVNDFQKGDIAEGYSVSREKKESFPLTVTSAQKNPTAFYLCASSDSANYGYTFGSGTRLTVV.

The CDR3 DNA sequence: TGTGCCAGCAGCCGAGCAGGGAGAGTACCCGGGGAGCTGTTTTTT. Translating gives CASSRAGRVPGELFF. This rearrangement joins TRBV4-2 to TRBJ2-2; either TRBD1 or TRBD2 may fit D (5 bases each). The CDR3 extends over 15 amino acids. CDR1 LGHNA and CDR2 YNFKEQ come from the germline V gene. V lost 4 bases, J lost 6 bases, and 15 bases lay in between.

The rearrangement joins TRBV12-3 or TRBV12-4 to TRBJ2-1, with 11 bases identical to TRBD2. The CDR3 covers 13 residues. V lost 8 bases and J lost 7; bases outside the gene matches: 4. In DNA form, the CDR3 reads TGTGCCAGCCGAAGGACTAGCGGGAATGAGCAGTTCTTC. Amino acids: CASRRTSGNEQFF.

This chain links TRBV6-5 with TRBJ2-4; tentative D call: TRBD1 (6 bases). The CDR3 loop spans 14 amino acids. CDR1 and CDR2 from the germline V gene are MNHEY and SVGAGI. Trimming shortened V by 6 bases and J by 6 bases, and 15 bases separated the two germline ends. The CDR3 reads CASSSVLGGNIQYF. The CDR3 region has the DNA TGTGCCAGCAGCTCCGTCCTAGGGGGAAACATTCAGTACTTC.

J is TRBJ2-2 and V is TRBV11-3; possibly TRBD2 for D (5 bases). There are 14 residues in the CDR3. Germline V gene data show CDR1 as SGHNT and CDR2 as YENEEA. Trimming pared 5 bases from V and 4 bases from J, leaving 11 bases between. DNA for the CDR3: TGTGCCAGCAGCATCCACGGGGTCACCGGGGAGCTGTTTTTT. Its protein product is CASSIHGVTGELFF. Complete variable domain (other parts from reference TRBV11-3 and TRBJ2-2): EAGVVQSPRYKIIEKKQPVAFWCNPISGHNTLYWYLQNLGQGPELLIRYENEEAVDDSQLPKDRFSAERLKGVDSTLKIQPAELGDSAVYLCASSIHGVTGELFFGEGSRLTVL.

The CDR3 DNA reads as TGTGCCAGCAGCCAGGGGACCGGAAACACCATATATTTT. Translating it yields CASSQGTGNTIYF. V is TRBV6-1 and J is TRBJ1-3, with D maybe TRBD1 (6 bases). The CDR3 runs 13 residues. Germline V gene lookup returns CDR1 MNHNS and CDR2 SASEGT. V lost 6 bases to trimming and J lost 4 bases, with 10 bases between them.

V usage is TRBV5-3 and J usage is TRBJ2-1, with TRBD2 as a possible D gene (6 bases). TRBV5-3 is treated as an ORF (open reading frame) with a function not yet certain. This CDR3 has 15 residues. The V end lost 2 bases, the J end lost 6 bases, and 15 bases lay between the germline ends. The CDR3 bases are TGTGCCAGAAGCTTTCTACGGGGGTTTGGCAATGAGCAGTTCTTC. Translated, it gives CARSFLRGFGNEQFF.

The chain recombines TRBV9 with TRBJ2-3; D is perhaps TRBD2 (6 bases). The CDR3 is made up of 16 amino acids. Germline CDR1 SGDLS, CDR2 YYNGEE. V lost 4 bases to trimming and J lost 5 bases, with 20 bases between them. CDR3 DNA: TGTGCCAGCAGCCCCAAGGGTGGGGAGGCCTTAGATACGCAGTATTTT. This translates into CASSPKGGEALDTQYF. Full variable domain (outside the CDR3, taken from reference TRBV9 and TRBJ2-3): DSGVTQTPKHLITATGQRVTLRCSPRSGDLSVYWYQQSLDQGLQFLIQYYNGEERAKGNILERFSAQQFPDLHSELNLSSLELGDSALYFCASSPKGGEALDTQYFGPGTRLTVL.